The rows below give T cell receptor beta chains drawn from one sample of a study of response to subunit inactivated influenza vaccine. Using its own MiXCR run on the RT-PCR reads, TCRdb lists one record per CDR3 protein. The table has fewer than 600,000 distinct CDR3 sequences, around 7.7% seen once. The sequences come from PBMCs from blood, collected around 25 months after vaccination. The receptor source for this set is a man between 50 and 70 years old who received an inactivated influenza vaccine. Each CDR3 is given with its conserved first and last residue. The order of the fields is D gene, J gene, V gene, clone size, CDR3 protein, CDR3 DNA. A D gene is named only where the DNA matches it firmly. Clone size appears in some rows only: once, few, many, or a class for an expanded clone.

. | TRBJ2-3 | TRBV4-1 | . | CASSQRRILPSTDTQYF | TGCGCCAGCAGCCAAAGACGCATCCTCCCTAGCACAGATACGCAGTATTTT
. | TRBJ2-4 | TRBV2 | . | CASSEADGENIQYF | TGTGCCAGCAGTGAAGCGGACGGAGAAAACATTCAGTACTTC
. | TRBJ2-7 | TRBV7-9 | many | CASSSNRVEQYF | TGTGCCAGCAGCTCCAACAGGGTCGAGCAGTACTTC
. | TRBJ2-7 | TRBV7-2 | few | CASSLRGGGPYEQYF | TGTGCCAGCAGCTTACGAGGTGGGGGCCCCTACGAGCAGTACTTC
. | TRBJ2-5 | TRBV6-2/TRBV6-3 | . | CASSYGNAPVGQETQYF | TGTGCCAGCAGTTACGGCAACGCACCTGTGGGCCAAGAGACCCAGTACTTC
. | TRBJ1-6 | TRBV4-1 | few | CASSPGARGVSYNSPLHF | TGCGCCAGCAGCCCCGGGGCCCGGGGAGTGTCCTATAATTCACCCCTCCACTTT
. | TRBJ2-7 | TRBV28 | many | CASSFTVPYEQYF | TGTGCCAGCAGTTTTACGGTCCCCTACGAGCAGTACTTC
TRBD2 | TRBJ2-3 | TRBV6-2/TRBV6-3 | few | CASSSIAGADTQYF | TGTGCCAGCAGCTCCATAGCGGGTGCAGATACGCAGTATTTT
TRBD1 | TRBJ2-1 | TRBV7-9 | . | CASSRRGPVEQFF | TGTGCCAGCAGCCGCAGGGGGCCCGTCGAGCAGTTCTTC
. | TRBJ1-3 | TRBV12-3/TRBV12-4 | many | CASSFVGSGNTIYF | TGTGCCAGCAGTTTTGTGGGCTCTGGAAACACCATATATTTT
. | TRBJ2-2 | TRBV5-1 | few | CASSKVAASTGELFF | TGCGCCAGCAGTAAGGTGGCAGCCTCCACCGGGGAGCTGTTTTTT
TRBD1 | TRBJ2-7 | TRBV4-1 | few | CASSPGQGLYEQYF | TGCGCCAGCAGCCCGGGACAGGGTCTCTACGAGCAGTACTTC
. | TRBJ1-2 | TRBV10-3 | few | CAIRQVLYGYTF | TGTGCCATCAGGCAGGTTCTCTATGGCTACACCTTC
. | TRBJ2-1 | TRBV5-1 | . | CASSLDRREQEQFF | TGCGCCAGCAGCTTGGATCGGAGAGAACAGGAGCAGTTCTTC
. | TRBJ1-1 | TRBV29-1 | . | CSVDRGYTEAFF | TGCAGCGTTGACAGGGGCTACACTGAAGCTTTCTTT
TRBD2 | TRBJ2-2 | TRBV6-1 | many | CASRGGASGNTGELFF | TGTGCCAGCAGGGGTGGGGCTAGCGGGAACACCGGGGAGCTGTTTTTT
TRBD2 | TRBJ2-3 | TRBV9 | . | CASSVGASGSLDTQYF | TGTGCCAGCAGCGTAGGGGCTAGCGGGAGTCTAGATACGCAGTATTTT
. | TRBJ2-7 | TRBV27 | few | CASSLRYITATYEQYF | TGTGCCAGCAGTTTAAGGTACATCACAGCAACCTACGAGCAGTACTTC
TRBD1 | TRBJ1-5 | TRBV20-1 | . | CSARQGTDSNQPQHF | TGCAGTGCTCGACAGGGGACCGATAGCAATCAGCCCCAGCATTTT
. | TRBJ1-1 | TRBV28 | many | CASSTTVNTEAFF | TGTGCCAGCAGCACAACGGTGAACACTGAAGCTTTCTTT
TRBD1 | TRBJ1-4 | TRBV7-2 | many | CASSRQGAANEKLFF | TGTGCCAGCAGCCGCCAGGGGGCCGCTAATGAAAAACTGTTTTTT
TRBD1 | TRBJ2-5 | TRBV12-3/TRBV12-4 | few | CASSFSGQQETQYF | TGTGCCAGCAGTTTCTCGGGACAGCAAGAGACCCAGTACTTC
TRBD2 | TRBJ2-2 | TRBV11-1 | many | CASSYERSSGFNTGELFF | TGTGCCAGCAGCTACGAGAGATCTAGCGGGTTCAACACCGGGGAGCTGTTTTTT
TRBD1 | TRBJ1-1 | TRBV27 | many | CASSFRAGGGEAFF | TGTGCCAGCAGTTTCCGGGCAGGGGGTGGTGAAGCTTTCTTT
TRBD2 | TRBJ2-5 | TRBV6-5 | few | CASSSITSGGETQYF | TGTGCCAGCAGTTCCATCACTAGCGGGGGAGAGACCCAGTACTTC
. | TRBJ1-6 | TRBV6-5 | few | CASSYLEEKNSPLHF | TGTGCCAGCAGTTATCTAGAAGAAAAGAATTCACCCCTCCACTTT
TRBD2 | TRBJ2-7 | TRBV9 | many | CASSVGAGAGEQYF | TGTGCCAGCAGCGTAGGAGCGGGAGCGGGAGAGCAGTACTTC
. | TRBJ2-7 | TRBV5-1 | . | CASSYLMGEQYF | TGCGCCAGCAGCTACTTGATGGGGGAGCAGTACTTC
TRBD1 | TRBJ1-1 | TRBV5-1 | few | CASSFGQGEVSTEAFF | TGCGCCAGCAGCTTCGGACAGGGGGAGGTGAGCACTGAAGCTTTCTTT
. | TRBJ2-7 | TRBV7-2 | . | CASSLVGLNYEQYF | TGTGCCAGCAGCTTAGTTGGGCTAAACTACGAGCAGTACTTC
. | TRBJ1-2 | TRBV29-1 | few | CSVEVGRSYGYTF | TGCAGCGTTGAAGTCGGGCGGAGCTATGGCTACACCTTC
TRBD1 | TRBJ2-3 | TRBV28 | many | CASSPGTDGTQYF | TGTGCCAGCAGCCCTGGGACAGACGGTACGCAGTATTTT
. | TRBJ2-1 | TRBV27 | . | CASSFAGSDNEQFF | TGTGCCAGCAGTTTCGCAGGGTCGGACAATGAGCAGTTCTTC
TRBD1 | TRBJ2-3 | TRBV11-2 | few | CASNNRDRGNTQYF | TGTGCCAGCAACAACCGGGACAGGGGGAATACGCAGTATTTT
TRBD2 | TRBJ2-6 | TRBV11-1 | few | CASSLGLAGRSGANVLTF | TGTGCCAGCAGCCTAGGACTAGCGGGCCGGTCTGGGGCCAACGTCCTGACTTTC
TRBD2 | TRBJ2-1 | TRBV7-3 | many | CASSLVAGVEEQFF | TGTGCCAGCAGCTTAGTGGCGGGAGTTGAGGAGCAGTTCTTC
. | TRBJ2-1 | TRBV27 | . | CASSPEAPAYNEQFF | TGTGCCAGCAGTCCGGAGGCTCCAGCCTACAATGAGCAGTTCTTC
. | TRBJ2-1 | TRBV6-1 | few | CASSGTADNEQFF | TGTGCCAGCAGTGGGACAGCGGACAATGAGCAGTTCTTC